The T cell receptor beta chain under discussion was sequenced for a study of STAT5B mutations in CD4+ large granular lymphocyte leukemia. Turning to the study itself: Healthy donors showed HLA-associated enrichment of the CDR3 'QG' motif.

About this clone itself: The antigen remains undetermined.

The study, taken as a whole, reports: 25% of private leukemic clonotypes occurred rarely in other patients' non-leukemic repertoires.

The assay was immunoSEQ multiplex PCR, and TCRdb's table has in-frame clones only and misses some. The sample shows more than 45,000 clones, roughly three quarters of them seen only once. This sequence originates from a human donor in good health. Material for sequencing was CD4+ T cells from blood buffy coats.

The CDR3 reads CASSEGLGGETQYF. DNA of the CDR3: TGTGCCAGCAGCGAGGGACTAGGAGGGGAGACCCAGTACTTC. The chain employs TRBV9 and TRBJ2-5, with 8 bases fitting TRBD2. V shed 3 bases, J shed 5 bases, and the junction held 6 bases outside the gene matches. Germline assignment: CDR1 SGDLS and CDR2 YYNGEE. This CDR3 is 14 amino acids long.